The 14 T cell receptor beta chains listed next were all sequenced from one sample in a study of T cell changes during pregnancy in multiple sclerosis. TCRdb's table, derived via immunoSEQ multiplex PCR, lists solely in-frame clones and lacks some. Counted here are about 31,000 clones, over 75% occurring once; the ten biggest clones make up over 5%. The source was CD8+ T cells from peripheral blood mononuclear cells, collected in the second trimester of pregnancy. These receptors all stem from a female donor with multiple sclerosis, enrolled in a pregnancy study.

The gene calls are TRBV2 and TRBJ2-1, with unresolved D. Trimming pared 6 bases from V and 0 bases from J, leaving 9 bases between. CDR1 SNHLY and CDR2 FYNNEI come from the germline V gene. This CDR3 spans 14 amino acids. This CDR3 reads CASRAPGSYNEQFF. The CDR3 bases are TGTGCCAGCAGAGCCCCTGGCTCCTACAATGAGCAGTTCTTC.

The chain combines TRBV13 with TRBJ2-7, with D perhaps TRBD2 (5 bases). Germline V gives CDR1 PRHDT, CDR2 FYEKMQ (reference sequence). This CDR3 is built from 16 residues. Trimming shortened V by 6 bases and J by 4 bases, and 22 bases separated the two germline ends. In nucleotides, the CDR3 is TGTGCCAGCAGTCCGTTTGGGGTAGCGCGACGATACGAGCAGTACTTC. Protein product: CASSPFGVARRYEQYF.

V is TRBV5-6 and J is TRBJ2-1; D possibly corresponds to TRBD2 (6 bases). Trimming removed 1 base at V and 1 base at J, with 18 bases between. CDR1 and CDR2 from the germline V gene are SGHDT and YYEEEE. This CDR3 is built from 18 residues. The CDR3 sequence: CASSLSLWTTGSYNEQFF. CDR3 in DNA: TGTGCCAGCAGCTTGTCATTATGGACTACCGGATCCTACAATGAGCAGTTCTTC.

This clone is a singleton in its sample. V gene TRBV28 combines with J gene TRBJ2-7; 11 bases agree with TRBD1. The CDR3 is made up of 17 amino acids. Germline V gene sequence: CDR1 MDHEN, CDR2 SYDVKM. V lost 3 bases and J lost 5; bases outside the gene matches: 12. The CDR3, as DNA: TGTGCCAGCAGTTTGATTGGACAGGGGGCGATTTGGGACGAGCAGTACTTC. Translation: CASSLIGQGAIWDEQYF.

Points on this clone: A read error may account for a junction end that differs from germline. The genes are TRBV5-4 and TRBJ2-7; 11 bases match TRBD1. Germline-derived CDR1 and CDR2 are SGHNT and YYREEE (reference sequence). This CDR3 comprises 14 residues. DNA of the CDR3: TGCGCCAGCAGCCAAGGGACAGGGGGTAGCGAGCAGTACTTC. It codes for CASSQGTGGSEQYF.

The genes are TRBV7-2 and TRBJ2-2; 14 bases align to TRBD2. Per the germline V gene, CDR1 is SGHTA and CDR2 is FQGNSA. This CDR3 is 16 amino acids long. Unmatched junction bases numbered 5, after V lost 4 bases and J lost 7 bases. This chain's CDR3 is CASSSGLAGVDGELFF. Written as DNA, the CDR3 is TGTGCCAGCAGCTCGGGACTAGCGGGAGTAGACGGGGAGCTGTTTTTT.

This chain uses TRBV2 with TRBJ2-7; TRBD1 might be the D (6 bases). This CDR3 spans 16 amino acids. The germline CDR1 and CDR2 sequences are SNHLY and FYNNEI. Between the trimmed V and J ends, which lost 3 bases and 2 bases, there was a span of 17 bases. The CDR3 DNA sequence: TGTGCCAGCAGTGACCGGAGACAGGACTCGACCTACGAGCAGTACTTC. Translation: CASSDRRQDSTYEQYF.

V and J are TRBV19 and TRBJ2-7; TRBD1 agrees at 8 bases. The CDR3 loop spans 15 amino acids. CDR1 and CDR2 (germline): LNHDA, SQIVND (reference sequence). Germline trimming cut 1 base from V and 7 bases from J; bases unmatched to any gene: 9. Written as DNA, the CDR3 is TGTGCCAGTAGTATAGGCAGGGGGCGATCGCGTGAGCAGTACTTC. It yields the protein CASSIGRGRSREQYF.

The chain has TRBV7-3 and TRBJ2-2; 11 nucleotides align to TRBD1. V trimming: 3 bases; J trimming: 2 bases; junction bases outside the gene matches: 5. This CDR3 comprises 17 residues. Germline-derived CDR1 and CDR2 are SGHTA and FQGTGA. In nucleotides, the CDR3 is TGTGCCAGCAGCTTGGGACAGGGGGGCATTAACACCGGGGAGCTGTTTTTT. It codes for CASSLGQGGINTGELFF. Together with reference TRBV7-3 and TRBJ2-2, the CDR3 gives the full variable domain: GAGVSQTPSNKVTEKGKYVELRCDPISGHTALYWYRQSLGQGPEFLIYFQGTGAADDSGLPNDRFFAVRPEGSVSTLKIQRTERGDSAVYLCASSLGQGGINTGELFFGEGSRLTVL.

The chain has TRBV6-1 and TRBJ2-7, with no clear D. Germline V gene sequence: CDR1 MNHNS, CDR2 SASEGT. CDR3 length equals 15 residues. Trimming removed 7 bases at V and 2 bases at J, with 18 bases between. The CDR3 protein is CASNQVSALPYEQYF. CDR3 nucleotides: TGTGCCAGCAATCAGGTCTCGGCTCTACCCTACGAGCAGTACTTC.

The chain combines TRBV2 with TRBJ2-7; tentative D call: TRBD2 (5 bases). CDR3 length: 14 residues. The V end was cut by 6 bases, the J end by 4 bases, with 16 bases between. The germline gives CDR1 SNHLY, CDR2 FYNNEI. The CDR3 DNA reads as TGTGCCAGCAGCCTAACGGGATCCGTTTACGAGCAGTACTTC. It codes for CASSLTGSVYEQYF.

The J gene is TRBJ2-1, the V gene TRBV27; unclear D gene. The CDR3 length is 12 residues. Germline loops: CDR1 MNHEY, CDR2 SMNVEV (reference sequence). The V end was cut by 1 base, the J end by 7 bases, with 5 bases between. The CDR3 spells CASSLLDNEQFF. The CDR3 DNA follows: TGTGCCAGCAGTTTATTAGATAATGAGCAGTTCTTC.

The chain combines TRBV6-4 with TRBJ2-1; 7 nucleotides align to TRBD1. V was clipped by 0 bases and J by 3 bases; unmatched bases: 5. The CDR3 is made up of 16 amino acids. Germline V gives CDR1 MRHNA, CDR2 SNTAGT. Written as DNA, the CDR3 is TGTGCCAGCAGTGACTCCCTCGGGACAGACTACAATGAGCAGTTCTTC. Translated, it gives CASSDSLGTDYNEQFF.

The rearrangement joins TRBV29-1 to TRBJ2-3; the D gene is possibly TRBD2 (5 bases). The CDR3 runs to 11 residues. Germline V lookup: CDR1 SQVTM, CDR2 ANQGSEA. V was cut by 4 bases and J by 8 bases, with 10 bases left in between. The CDR3 region is CSVVPRGTQYF. The CDR3 DNA reads as TGCAGCGTTGTGCCCCGGGGTACGCAGTATTTT.